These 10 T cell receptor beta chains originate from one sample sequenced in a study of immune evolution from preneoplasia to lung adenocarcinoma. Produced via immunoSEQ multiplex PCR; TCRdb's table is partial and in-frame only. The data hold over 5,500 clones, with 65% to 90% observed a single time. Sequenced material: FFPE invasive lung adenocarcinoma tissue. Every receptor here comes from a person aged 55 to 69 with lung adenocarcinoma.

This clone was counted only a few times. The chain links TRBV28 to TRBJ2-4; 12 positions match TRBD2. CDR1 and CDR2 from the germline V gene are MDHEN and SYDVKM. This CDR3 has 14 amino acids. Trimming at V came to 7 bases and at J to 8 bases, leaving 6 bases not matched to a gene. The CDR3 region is CASTHPSGGDIQYF. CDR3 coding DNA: TGTGCCAGCACTCATCCTAGCGGGGGGGACATTCAGTACTTC.

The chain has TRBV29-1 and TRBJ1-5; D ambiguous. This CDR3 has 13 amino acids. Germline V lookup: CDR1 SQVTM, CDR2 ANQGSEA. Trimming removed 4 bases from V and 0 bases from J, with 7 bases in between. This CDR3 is CSVAARSNQPQHF. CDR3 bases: TGCAGCGTTGCCGCACGTAGCAATCAGCCCCAGCATTTT.

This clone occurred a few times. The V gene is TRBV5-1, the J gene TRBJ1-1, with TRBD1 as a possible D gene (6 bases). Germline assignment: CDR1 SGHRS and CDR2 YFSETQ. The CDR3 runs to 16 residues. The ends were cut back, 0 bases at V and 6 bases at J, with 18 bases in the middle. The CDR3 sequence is CASSLEVGGAVPEAFF. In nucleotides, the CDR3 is TGCGCCAGCAGCTTGGAGGTCGGGGGGGCCGTCCCTGAAGCTTTCTTT.

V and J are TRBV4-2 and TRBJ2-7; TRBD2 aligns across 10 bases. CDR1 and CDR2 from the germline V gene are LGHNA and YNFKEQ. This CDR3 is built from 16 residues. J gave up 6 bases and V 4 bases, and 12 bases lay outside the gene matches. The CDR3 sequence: CASSPVPGTSVPEQYF. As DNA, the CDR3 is TGTGCCAGCAGCCCAGTCCCCGGGACTAGCGTCCCCGAGCAGTACTTC.

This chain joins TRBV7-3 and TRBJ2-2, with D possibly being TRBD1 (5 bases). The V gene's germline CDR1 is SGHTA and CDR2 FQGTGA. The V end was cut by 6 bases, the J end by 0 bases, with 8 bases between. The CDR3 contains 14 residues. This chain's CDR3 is CASSLDTNTGELFF. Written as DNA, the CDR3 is TGTGCCAGCAGTTTGGACACGAACACCGGGGAGCTGTTTTTT.

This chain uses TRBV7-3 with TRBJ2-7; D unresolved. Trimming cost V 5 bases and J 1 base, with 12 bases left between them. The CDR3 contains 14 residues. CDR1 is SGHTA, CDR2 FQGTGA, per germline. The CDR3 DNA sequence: TGTGCCAGCAGCCCACGACCGGGTTCCTACGAGCAGTACTTC. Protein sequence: CASSPRPGSYEQYF.

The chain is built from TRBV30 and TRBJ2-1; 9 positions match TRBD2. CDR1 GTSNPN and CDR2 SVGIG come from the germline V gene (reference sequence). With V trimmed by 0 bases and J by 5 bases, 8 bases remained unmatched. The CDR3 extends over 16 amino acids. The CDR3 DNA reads TGTGCCTGGAGTGTACTTAGCGGGAGACCCAACAATGAGCAGTTCTTC. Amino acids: CAWSVLSGRPNNEQFF.

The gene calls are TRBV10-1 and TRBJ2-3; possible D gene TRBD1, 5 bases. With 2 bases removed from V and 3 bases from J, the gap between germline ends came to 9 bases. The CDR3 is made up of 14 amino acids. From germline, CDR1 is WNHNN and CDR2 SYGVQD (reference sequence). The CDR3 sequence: CASSESAGTDTQYF. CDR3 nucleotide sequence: TGCGCCAGCAGTGAGAGCGCAGGGACAGATACGCAGTATTTT.

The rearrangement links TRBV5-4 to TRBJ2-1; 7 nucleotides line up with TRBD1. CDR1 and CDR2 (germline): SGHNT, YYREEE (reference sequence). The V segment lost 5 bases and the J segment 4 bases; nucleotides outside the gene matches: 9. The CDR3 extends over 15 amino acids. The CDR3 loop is CASSSPGQIYNEQFF. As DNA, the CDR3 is TGTGCCAGCAGTTCACCGGGACAGATTTACAATGAGCAGTTCTTC.

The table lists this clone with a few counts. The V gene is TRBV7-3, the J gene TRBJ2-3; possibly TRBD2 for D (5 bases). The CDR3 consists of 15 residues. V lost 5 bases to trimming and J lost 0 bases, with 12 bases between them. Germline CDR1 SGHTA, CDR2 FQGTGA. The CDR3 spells CASSRSSGSTDTQYF. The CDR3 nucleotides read TGTGCCAGCAGCCGCTCTTCGGGGAGCACAGATACGCAGTATTTT.